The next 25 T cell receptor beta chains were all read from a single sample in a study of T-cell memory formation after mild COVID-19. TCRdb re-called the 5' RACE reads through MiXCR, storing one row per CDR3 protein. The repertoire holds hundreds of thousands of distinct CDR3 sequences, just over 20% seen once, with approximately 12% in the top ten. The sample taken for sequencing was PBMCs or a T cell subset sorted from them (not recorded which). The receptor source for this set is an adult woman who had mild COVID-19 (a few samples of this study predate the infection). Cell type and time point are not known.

The CDR3 here is CASSSGAATEAFF. The CDR3 nucleotides are TGTGCCAGCAGTTCAGGGGCGGCCACTGAAGCTTTCTTT. The chain employs TRBV12-3 or TRBV12-4 and TRBJ1-1, with a tentative D call TRBD1 (6 bases). V was pared by 4 bases and J by 4 bases, with 10 bases between. The CDR3 sequence is 13 residues long.

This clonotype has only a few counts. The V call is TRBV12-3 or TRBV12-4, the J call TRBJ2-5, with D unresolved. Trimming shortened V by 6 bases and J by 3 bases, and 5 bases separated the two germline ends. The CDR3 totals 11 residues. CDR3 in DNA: TGTGCCAGCAGATCGGAAGAGACCCAGTACTTC. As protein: CASRSEETQYF.

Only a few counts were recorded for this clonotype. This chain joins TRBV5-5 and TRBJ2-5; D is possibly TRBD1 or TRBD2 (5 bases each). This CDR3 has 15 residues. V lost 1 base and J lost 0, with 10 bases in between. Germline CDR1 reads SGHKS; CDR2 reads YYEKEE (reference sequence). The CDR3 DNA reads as TGTGCCAGCAGCTTGCGGGGACCGTACCAAGAGACCCAGTACTTC. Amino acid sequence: CASSLRGPYQETQYF.

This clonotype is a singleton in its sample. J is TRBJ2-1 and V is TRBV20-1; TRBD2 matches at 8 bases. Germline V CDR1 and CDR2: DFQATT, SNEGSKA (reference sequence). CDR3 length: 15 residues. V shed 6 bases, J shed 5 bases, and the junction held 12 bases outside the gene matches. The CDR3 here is CSAALSGRGDNEQFF. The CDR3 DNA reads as TGCAGTGCCGCTCTAAGCGGGAGAGGCGACAATGAGCAGTTCTTC.

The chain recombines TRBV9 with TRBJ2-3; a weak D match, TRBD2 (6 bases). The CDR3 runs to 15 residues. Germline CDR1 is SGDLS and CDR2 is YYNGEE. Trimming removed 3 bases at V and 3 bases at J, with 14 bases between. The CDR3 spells CASSAVEGRTDTQYF. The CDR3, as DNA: TGTGCCAGCAGCGCCGTCGAGGGGAGGACAGATACGCAGTATTTT.

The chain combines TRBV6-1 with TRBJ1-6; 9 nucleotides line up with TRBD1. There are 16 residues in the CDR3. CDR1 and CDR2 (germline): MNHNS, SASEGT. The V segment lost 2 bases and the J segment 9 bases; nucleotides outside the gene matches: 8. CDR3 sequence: CASSEPAGTGFSPLHF. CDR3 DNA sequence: TGTGCCAGCAGTGAACCGGCTGGGACAGGGTTTTCACCCCTCCACTTT.

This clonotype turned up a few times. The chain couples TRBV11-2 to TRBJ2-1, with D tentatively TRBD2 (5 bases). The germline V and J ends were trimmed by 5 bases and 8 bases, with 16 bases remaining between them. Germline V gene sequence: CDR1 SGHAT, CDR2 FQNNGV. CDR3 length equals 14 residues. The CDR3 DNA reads TGTGCCAGCAGCCCAAGAGGGAATATCCATGAGCAGTTCTTC. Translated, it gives CASSPRGNIHEQFF.

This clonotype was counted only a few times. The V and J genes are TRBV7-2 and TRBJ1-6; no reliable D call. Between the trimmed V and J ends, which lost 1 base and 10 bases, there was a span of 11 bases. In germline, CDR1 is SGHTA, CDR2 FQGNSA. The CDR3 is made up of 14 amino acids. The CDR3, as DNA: TGTGCCAGCAGCTTAGACAGTCCCGCATCACCCCTCCACTTT. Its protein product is CASSLDSPASPLHF.

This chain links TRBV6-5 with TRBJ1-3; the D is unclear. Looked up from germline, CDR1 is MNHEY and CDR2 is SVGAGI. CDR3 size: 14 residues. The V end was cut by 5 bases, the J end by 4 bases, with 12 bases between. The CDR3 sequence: CASSNLKVGNTIYF. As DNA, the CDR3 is TGTGCCAGCAGTAACCTGAAGGTGGGAAACACCATATATTTT.

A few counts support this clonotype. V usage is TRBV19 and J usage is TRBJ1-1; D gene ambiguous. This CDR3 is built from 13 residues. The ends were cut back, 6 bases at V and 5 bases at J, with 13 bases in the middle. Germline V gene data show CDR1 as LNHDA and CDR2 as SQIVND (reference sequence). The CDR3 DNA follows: TGTGCCAGTAGCCCAGTGGAGAGAACTGAAGCTTTCTTT. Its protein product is CASSPVERTEAFF.

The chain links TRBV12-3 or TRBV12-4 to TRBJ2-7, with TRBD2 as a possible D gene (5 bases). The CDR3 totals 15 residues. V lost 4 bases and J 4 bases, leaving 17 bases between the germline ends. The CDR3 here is CASSSVTAGSYEQYF. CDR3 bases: TGTGCCAGCAGTTCGGTCACCGCGGGTTCTTACGAGCAGTACTTC.

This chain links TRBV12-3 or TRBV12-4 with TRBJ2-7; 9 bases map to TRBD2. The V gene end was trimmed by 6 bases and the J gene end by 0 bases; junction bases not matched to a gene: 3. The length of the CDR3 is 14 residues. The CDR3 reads CASRLAGNSYEQYF. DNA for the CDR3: TGTGCCAGCAGGCTAGCGGGGAACTCCTACGAGCAGTACTTC.

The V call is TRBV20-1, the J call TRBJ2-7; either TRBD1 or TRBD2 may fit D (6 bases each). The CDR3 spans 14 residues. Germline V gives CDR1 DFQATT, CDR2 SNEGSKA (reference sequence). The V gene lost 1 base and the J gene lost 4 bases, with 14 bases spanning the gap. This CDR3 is CSARVVRGGYEQYF. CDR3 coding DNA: TGCAGTGCTAGAGTGGTCAGGGGAGGTTACGAGCAGTACTTC.

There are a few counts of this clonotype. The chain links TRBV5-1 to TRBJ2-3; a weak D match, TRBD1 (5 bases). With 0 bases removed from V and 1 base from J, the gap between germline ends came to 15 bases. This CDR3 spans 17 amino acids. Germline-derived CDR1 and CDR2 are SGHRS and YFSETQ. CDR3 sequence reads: CASSLGSGQRRTDTQYF. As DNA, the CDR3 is TGCGCCAGCAGCTTGGGGTCAGGACAAAGACGCACAGATACGCAGTATTTT.

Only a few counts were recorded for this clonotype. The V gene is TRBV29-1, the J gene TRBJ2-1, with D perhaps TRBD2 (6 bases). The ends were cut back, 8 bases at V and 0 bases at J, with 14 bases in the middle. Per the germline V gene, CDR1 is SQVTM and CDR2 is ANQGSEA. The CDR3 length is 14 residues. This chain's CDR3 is CSTPGLRSYNEQFF. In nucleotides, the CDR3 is TGCAGCACCCCGGGACTCCGCTCCTACAATGAGCAGTTCTTC.

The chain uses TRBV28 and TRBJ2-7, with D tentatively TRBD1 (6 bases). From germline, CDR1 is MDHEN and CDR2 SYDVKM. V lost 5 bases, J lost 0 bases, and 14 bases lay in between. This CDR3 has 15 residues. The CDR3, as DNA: TGTGCCAGCAGTCAGAAGGGACAACTCTCCTACGAGCAGTACTTC. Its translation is CASSQKGQLSYEQYF.

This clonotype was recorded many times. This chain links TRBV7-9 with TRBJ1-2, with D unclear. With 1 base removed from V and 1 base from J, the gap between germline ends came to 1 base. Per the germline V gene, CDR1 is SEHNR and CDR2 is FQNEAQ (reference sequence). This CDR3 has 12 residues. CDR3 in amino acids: CASSLVNYGYTF. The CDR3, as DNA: TGTGCCAGCAGCTTAGTTAACTATGGCTACACCTTC. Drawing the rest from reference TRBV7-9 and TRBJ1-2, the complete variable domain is DTGVSQNPRHKITKRGQNVTFRCDPISEHNRLYWYRQTLGQGPEFLTYFQNEAQLEKSRLLSDRFSAERPKGSFSTLEIQRTEQGDSAMYLCASSLVNYGYTFGSGTRLTVV.

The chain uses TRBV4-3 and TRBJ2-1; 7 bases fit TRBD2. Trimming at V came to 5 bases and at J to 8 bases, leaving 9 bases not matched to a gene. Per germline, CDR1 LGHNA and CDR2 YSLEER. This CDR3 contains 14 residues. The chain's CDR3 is CASSTERGRDEQFF. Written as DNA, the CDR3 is TGCGCCAGCAGCACGGAACGAGGGAGGGATGAGCAGTTCTTC.

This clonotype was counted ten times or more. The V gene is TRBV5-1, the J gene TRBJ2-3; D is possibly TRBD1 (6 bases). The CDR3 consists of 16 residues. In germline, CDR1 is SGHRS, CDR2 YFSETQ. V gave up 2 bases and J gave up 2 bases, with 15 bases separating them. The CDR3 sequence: CASSLGGPQLTDTQYF. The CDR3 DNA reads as TGCGCCAGCAGCTTAGGGGGACCTCAACTCACAGATACGCAGTATTTT.

CDR3 in amino acids: CASSYTAYGANYGYTF. CDR3 bases: TGTGCCAGCAGTTACACCGCCTACGGAGCTAACTATGGCTACACCTTC. This chain connects TRBV6-6 to TRBJ1-2; D is unclear. The CDR3 spans 16 residues. The germline CDR1 and CDR2 sequences are MNHNY and SVGAGI (reference sequence). The V end was cut by 2 bases, the J end by 0 bases, with 13 bases between.

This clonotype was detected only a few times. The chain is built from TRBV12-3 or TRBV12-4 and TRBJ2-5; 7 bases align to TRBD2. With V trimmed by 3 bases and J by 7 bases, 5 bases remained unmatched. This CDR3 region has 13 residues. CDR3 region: CASSFGSGGTQYF. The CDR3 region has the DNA TGTGCCAGCAGTTTCGGGTCGGGGGGGACCCAGTACTTC.

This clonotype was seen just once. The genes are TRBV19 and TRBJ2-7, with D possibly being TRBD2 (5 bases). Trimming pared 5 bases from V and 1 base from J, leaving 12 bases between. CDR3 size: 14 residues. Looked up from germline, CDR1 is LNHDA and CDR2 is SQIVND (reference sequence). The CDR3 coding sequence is TGTGCCAGTAGTTGGGCTAGCAGGTCCTACGAGCAGTACTTC. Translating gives CASSWASRSYEQYF.

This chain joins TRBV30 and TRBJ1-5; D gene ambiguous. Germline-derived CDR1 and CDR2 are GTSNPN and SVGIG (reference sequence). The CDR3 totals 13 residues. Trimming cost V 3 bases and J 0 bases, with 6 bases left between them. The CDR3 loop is CAWSGGSNQPQHF. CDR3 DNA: TGTGCCTGGAGCGGAGGTAGCAATCAGCCCCAGCATTTT.

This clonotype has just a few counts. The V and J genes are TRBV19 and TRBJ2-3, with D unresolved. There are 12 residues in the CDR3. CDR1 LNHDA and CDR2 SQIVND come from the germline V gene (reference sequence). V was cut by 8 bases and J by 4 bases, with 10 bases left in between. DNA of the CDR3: TGTGCCAGTGGAGAGGTCTCAGATACGCAGTATTTT. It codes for CASGEVSDTQYF.

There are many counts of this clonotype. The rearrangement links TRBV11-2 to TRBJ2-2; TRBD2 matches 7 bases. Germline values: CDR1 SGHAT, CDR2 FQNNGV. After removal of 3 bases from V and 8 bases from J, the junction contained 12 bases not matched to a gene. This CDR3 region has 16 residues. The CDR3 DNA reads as TGTGCCAGCAGCTTGGCTGCAGCGGGGATAGCGGGGGAGCTGTTTTTT. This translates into CASSLAAAGIAGELFF. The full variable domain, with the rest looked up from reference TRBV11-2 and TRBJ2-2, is EAGVAQSPRYKIIEKRQSVAFWCNPISGHATLYWYQQILGQGPKLLIQFQNNGVVDDSQLPKDRFSAERLKGVDSTLKIQPAKLEDSAVYLCASSLAAAGIAGELFFGEGSRLTVL.